These 21 T cell receptor beta chains came from one sample sequenced in a study of blood T cell repertoires in COVID-19. This table comes from immunoSEQ multiplex PCR, and its TCRdb copy is limited to in-frame clones, with some not included. The sample comprises fewer than 50,000 clones, 70% to 90% of which are singletons, and roughly 4.7% rests with the top ten. Sequenced material: peripheral blood. The receptors here all came from a man aged 55 to 70 with COVID-19, enrolled during active disease.

The rearrangement links TRBV25-1 to TRBJ1-2; unclear D gene. The V and J ends lost 1 base and 6 bases respectively, with 12 bases between them. This CDR3 contains 14 residues. Germline values: CDR1 MGHDK, CDR2 SYGVNS. The CDR3 DNA is TGTGCCAGCAGTGAATCAAAGGCGGCCCATGGCTACACCTTC. It yields the protein CASSESKAAHGYTF.

The V and J genes are TRBV6-1 and TRBJ1-3; perhaps TRBD1 as D (5 bases). Germline V gives CDR1 MNHNS, CDR2 SASEGT. Trimming cost V 1 base and J 3 bases, with 7 bases left between them. CDR3 length: 14 amino acids. As DNA, the CDR3 is TGTGCCAGCAGTGAAGTAGGGGTTGGAAACACCATATATTTT. It codes for CASSEVGVGNTIYF.

The chain employs TRBV7-3 and TRBJ2-1; D gene uncertain. The V end was cut by 0 bases, the J end by 11 bases, with 8 bases between. The CDR3 sequence is 12 residues long. CDR1 and CDR2 from the germline V gene are SGHTA and FQGTGA. CDR3: CASSLTGSKQFF. As DNA, the CDR3 is TGTGCCAGCAGCTTAACGGGCTCGAAGCAGTTCTTC.

This sequence joins TRBV10-1 and TRBJ2-1, with TRBD1 matching over 8 bases. Trimming took 2 bases from V and 8 from J; bases not matched to a gene: 8. CDR1 and CDR2 from the germline V gene are WNHNN and SYGVQD (reference sequence). The CDR3 has 15 amino acids. For the CDR3, the DNA is TGCGCCAGCAGTGAGACGAGGACAGGGAGGCATGAGCAGTTCTTC. Its protein product is CASSETRTGRHEQFF.

The chain uses TRBV6-5 and TRBJ1-5; D unclear. The CDR3 has 13 amino acids. The V end lost 6 bases, the J end lost 1 base, and 7 bases lay between the germline ends. Germline V gene lookup returns CDR1 MNHEY and CDR2 SVGAGI. The CDR3 sequence: CASRVTSNQPQHF. In nucleotides, the CDR3 is TGTGCCAGCAGAGTTACAAGCAATCAGCCCCAGCATTTT.

This chain uses TRBV27 with TRBJ1-4; D not resolved. The CDR3 contains 16 residues. Germline-derived CDR1 and CDR2 are MNHEY and SMNVEV (reference sequence). The V and J ends lost 5 bases and 2 bases respectively, with 15 bases between them. This chain's CDR3 is CASSPTYSGTNEKLFF. The CDR3 bases are TGTGCCAGCAGTCCGACATATAGCGGTACTAATGAAAAACTGTTTTTT.

The V and J genes are TRBV4-2 and TRBJ1-4; D might be TRBD1 (5 bases). The CDR3 covers 17 residues. Germline CDR1 and CDR2: LGHNA and YNFKEQ. The ends were cut back, 1 base at V and 6 bases at J, with 18 bases in the middle. CDR3 nucleotides: TGTGCCAGCAGCCAAGCGAGGAGGGGCCGGGGGGATGAAAAACTGTTTTTT. It yields the protein CASSQARRGRGDEKLFF.

The chain carries TRBV3-1 (or the pseudogene TRBV3-2) and TRBJ2-1, with 9 positions matching TRBD2. CDR3 size: 18 residues. CDR1 LGHDT and CDR2 YNNKEL come from the germline V gene (reference sequence). Trimming took 3 bases from V and 0 from J; bases not matched to a gene: 9. The CDR3 region has the DNA TGTGCCAGCAGCCACGAACTAGCGGGTTTTAGCTCCTACAATGAGCAGTTCTTC. It specifies CASSHELAGFSSYNEQFF.

The V call is TRBV18, the J call TRBJ2-7; no clear D. The CDR3 runs to 15 residues. Germline CDR1 KGHSH, CDR2 LQKENI. Trimming took 2 bases from V and 3 from J, leaving 14 bases between them. The CDR3 sequence: CASSPRNGDLYEQYF. CDR3 bases: TGTGCCAGCTCACCAAGGAATGGAGACCTCTACGAGCAGTACTTC.

The genes are TRBV7-9 and TRBJ2-1, with 9 bases aligning to TRBD2. Germline lookup yields CDR1 SEHNR and CDR2 FQNEAQ (reference sequence). J lost 9 bases, V lost 5 bases, and 5 bases had no gene match. CDR3 length equals 13 residues. The DNA of the CDR3 is TGTGCCAGCAGCCCCCCTAGCGGGATTGAGCAGTTCTTC. It codes for CASSPPSGIEQFF.

This clone has more than one count but fewer than ten. The rearrangement uses TRBV6-5 and TRBJ2-5, with D perhaps TRBD1 (7 bases). Trimming cost V 6 bases and J 5 bases, with 19 bases left between them. Germline CDR1 reads MNHEY; CDR2 reads SVGAGI. The CDR3 is made up of 15 amino acids. The DNA of the CDR3 is TGTGCCAGCAGGTCTAGACCTCCAGGGGGGGAGACCCAGTACTTC. Its protein product is CASRSRPPGGETQYF.

The CDR3 is CASSFGTARGETQYF. Here the CDR3 DNA reads TGTGCCAGCAGCTTCGGGACAGCCCGGGGAGAGACCCAGTACTTC. This rearrangement joins TRBV7-2 to TRBJ2-5; TRBD1 matches 7 bases. The germline CDR1 and CDR2 sequences are SGHTA and FQGNSA. The V and J ends lost 3 bases and 4 bases, in that order; junction bases with no gene match: 8. The CDR3 extends over 15 amino acids.

J is TRBJ1-1 and V is TRBV30; D gene ambiguous. Trimming took 0 bases from V and 4 from J, leaving 9 bases between them. CDR3 size: 13 residues. Germline-derived CDR1 and CDR2 are GTSNPN and SVGIG (reference sequence). The chain's CDR3 is CAWSVRRSTEAFF. In DNA form, the CDR3 reads TGTGCCTGGAGTGTACGACGGAGCACTGAAGCTTTCTTT.

The chain joins TRBV5-1 to TRBJ1-2; TRBD1 might be the D (5 bases). Trimming shortened V by 4 bases and J by 2 bases, and 15 bases separated the two germline ends. The CDR3 loop spans 15 amino acids. CDR1 SGHRS and CDR2 YFSETQ come from the germline V gene. CDR3 amino acids: CASSPGGGTNYGYTF. In DNA, the CDR3 is TGCGCCAGCAGCCCCGGCGGGGGAACGAACTATGGCTACACCTTC.

V gene TRBV27 combines with J gene TRBJ1-5; weak D call: TRBD1 (5 bases). Germline CDR1 reads MNHEY; CDR2 reads SMNVEV (reference sequence). CDR3 length: 16 amino acids. V lost 2 bases and J 9 bases, leaving 20 bases between the germline ends. The CDR3 coding sequence is TGTGCCAGCAGTTTAGTTGGGGCAGCCAATAGTCCGCCCCAGCATTTT. Amino acids: CASSLVGAANSPPQHF.

The V call is TRBV11-3, the J call TRBJ2-5; 9 bases fit TRBD2. Looked up from germline, CDR1 is SGHNT and CDR2 is YENEEA. V dropped 1 base and J dropped 1; count of bases not matched to a gene: 4. The CDR3 length is 16 residues. CDR3 coding DNA: TGTGCCAGCAGCTTAGGACTAGCGGAGCCCCAAGAGACCCAGTACTTC. It is translated as CASSLGLAEPQETQYF.

The chain has TRBV13 and TRBJ2-7; 15 bases map to TRBD2. The CDR3 loop spans 19 amino acids. V dropped 5 bases and J dropped 7; count of bases not matched to a gene: 18. Germline CDR1 PRHDT, CDR2 FYEKMQ (reference sequence). The CDR3 DNA follows: TGTGCCAGCAGCCCCGGGGGGACTAGCGGGAGGCCCGACCTTCGGGAGCAGTACTTC. This sequence encodes CASSPGGTSGRPDLREQYF.

In this sample, this clone turned up once. This chain links TRBV10-1 with TRBJ2-4; D is ambiguous. This CDR3 is 14 amino acids long. In germline, CDR1 is WNHNN, CDR2 SYGVQD (reference sequence). V was shortened by 3 bases and J by 0 bases, with 6 bases between the two germline ends. CDR3 loop: CASSDGIAKNIQYF. The CDR3 DNA sequence: TGCGCCAGCAGTGACGGTATAGCCAAAAACATTCAGTACTTC.

The chain combines TRBV5-1 with TRBJ2-2, with 9 bases aligning to TRBD1. CDR3 length: 15 residues. J gave up 1 base and V 4 bases, and 2 bases lay outside the gene matches. Germline lookup yields CDR1 SGHRS and CDR2 YFSETQ. In DNA form, the CDR3 reads TGCGCCAGCAGCATGGGACAGGGGAACACCGGGGAGCTGTTTTTT. This translates into CASSMGQGNTGELFF.

The chain carries TRBV4-2 and TRBJ2-7; D possibly corresponds to TRBD1 (5 bases). The CDR3 has 14 residues. CDR1 is LGHNA, CDR2 YNFKEQ, per germline. Trimming pared 1 base from V and 3 bases from J, leaving 10 bases between. CDR3 nucleotides: TGTGCCAGCAGCCAAGGGCAGGGTGACTACGAGCAGTACTTC. This encodes CASSQGQGDYEQYF.

This chain's CDR3 is CASSVTGADTQYF. The CDR3 DNA reads as TGTGCCAGCAGCGTAACGGGTGCAGATACGCAGTATTTT. V gene TRBV9 combines with J gene TRBJ2-3; D unresolved. The CDR3 length is 13 residues. The V gene's germline CDR1 is SGDLS and CDR2 YYNGEE. The V and J ends lost 1 base and 4 bases respectively, with 7 bases between them. Using reference TRBV9 and TRBJ2-3 for the parts outside the CDR3, the full variable domain is DSGVTQTPKHLITATGQRVTLRCSPRSGDLSVYWYQQSLDQGLQFLIQYYNGEERAKGNILERFSAQQFPDLHSELNLSSLELGDSALYFCASSVTGADTQYFGPGTRLTVL.